This TCR beta chain was obtained from a study of cytomegalovirus exposure and HLA in healthy donors. As for this clone: Its antigen is not known.

Study-wide results and limits: Sequencing likely caused a cluster of highly shared sequence variants. The classifier was said to identify cytomegalovirus status with high specificity and sensitivity. There were some public TCRs occurring in many donors, but most TCR sequences were rare.

Amplification used 60 Vbeta primers and 13 Jbeta primers. Produced via immunoSEQ multiplex PCR; TCRdb's table is partial and in-frame only. The sample table sets out about 32,000 clones. This CDR3 comprises 13 residues. CDR1 is SQVTM and CDR2 is ANQGSEA in the germline V gene. Losses at the gene ends were 6 bases for V and 3 bases for J; bases not matched to a gene: 5. J is TRBJ2-7 and V is TRBV29-1, with TRBD2 matching 10 bases. The source is a female donor in good health and CMV-seronegative. The sample consisted of PBMCs. The CDR3 sequence is CSVLLAGSYEQYF. Here the CDR3 DNA reads TGCAGCGTCCTACTAGCGGGGAGCTACGAGCAGTACTTC.